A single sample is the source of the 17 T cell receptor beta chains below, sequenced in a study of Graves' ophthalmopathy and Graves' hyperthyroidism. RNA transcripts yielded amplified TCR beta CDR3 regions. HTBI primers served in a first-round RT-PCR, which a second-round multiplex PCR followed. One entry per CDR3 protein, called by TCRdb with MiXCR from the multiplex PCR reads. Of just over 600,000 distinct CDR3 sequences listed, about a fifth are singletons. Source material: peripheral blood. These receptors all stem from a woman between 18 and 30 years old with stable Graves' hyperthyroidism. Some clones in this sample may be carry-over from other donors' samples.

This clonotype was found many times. CDR3 nucleotide sequence: TGTGCCAGCAGTTTATACGCCAGTCTGGGCACTGAAGCTTTCTTT. Translated: CASSLYASLGTEAFF. V usage is TRBV27 and J usage is TRBJ1-1, with no clear D. This CDR3 has 15 residues. V shed 1 base and J shed 4 bases, with 13 bases lying between them. Per germline, CDR1 MNHEY and CDR2 SMNVEV (reference sequence).

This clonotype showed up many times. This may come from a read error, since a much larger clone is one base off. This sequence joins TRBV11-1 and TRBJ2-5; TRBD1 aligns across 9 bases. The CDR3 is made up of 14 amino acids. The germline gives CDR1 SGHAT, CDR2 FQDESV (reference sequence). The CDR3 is CASRYTGGEETKYF. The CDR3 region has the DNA TGTGCCAGCAGATACACAGGGGGCGAAGAGACCAAGTACTTC.

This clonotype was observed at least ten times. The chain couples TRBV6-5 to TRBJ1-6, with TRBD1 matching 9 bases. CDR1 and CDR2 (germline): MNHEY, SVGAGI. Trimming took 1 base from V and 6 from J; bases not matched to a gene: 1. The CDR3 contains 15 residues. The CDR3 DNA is TGTGCCAGCAGTTACTTGGGACAGGGTAATTCACCCCTCCACTTT. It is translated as CASSYLGQGNSPLHF.

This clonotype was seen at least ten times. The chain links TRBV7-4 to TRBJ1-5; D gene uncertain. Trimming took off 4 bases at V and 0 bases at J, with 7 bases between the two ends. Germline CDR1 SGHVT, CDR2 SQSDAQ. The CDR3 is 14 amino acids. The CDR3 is CASSWAYSNQPQHF. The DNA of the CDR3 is TGTGCCAGCAGCTGGGCCTATAGCAATCAGCCCCAGCATTTT.

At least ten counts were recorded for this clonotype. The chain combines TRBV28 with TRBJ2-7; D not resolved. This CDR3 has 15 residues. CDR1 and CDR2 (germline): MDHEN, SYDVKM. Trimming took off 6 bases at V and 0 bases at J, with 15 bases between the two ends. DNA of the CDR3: TGTGCCAGCAGCCCCTCGGCGGCGAGCTCCTACGAGCAGTACTTC. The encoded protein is CASSPSAASSYEQYF.

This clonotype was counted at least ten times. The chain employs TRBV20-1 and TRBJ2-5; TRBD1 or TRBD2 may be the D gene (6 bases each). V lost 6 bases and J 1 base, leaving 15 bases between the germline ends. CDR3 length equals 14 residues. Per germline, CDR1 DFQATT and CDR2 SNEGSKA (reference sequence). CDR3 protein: CSAGGAGGQETQYF. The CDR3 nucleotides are TGCAGTGCGGGGGGCGCCGGGGGCCAAGAGACCCAGTACTTC.

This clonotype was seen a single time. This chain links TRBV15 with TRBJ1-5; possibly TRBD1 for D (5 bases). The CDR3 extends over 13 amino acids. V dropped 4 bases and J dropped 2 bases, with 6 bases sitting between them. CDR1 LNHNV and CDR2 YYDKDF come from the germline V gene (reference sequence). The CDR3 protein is CATSKGGNQPQHF. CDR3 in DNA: TGTGCCACCAGCAAAGGGGGCAATCAGCCCCAGCATTTT.

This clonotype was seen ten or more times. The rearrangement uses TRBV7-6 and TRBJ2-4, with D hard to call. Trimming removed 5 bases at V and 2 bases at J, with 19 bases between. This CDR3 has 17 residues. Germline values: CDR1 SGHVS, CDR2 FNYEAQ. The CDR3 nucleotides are TGTGCCAGCAGCGCCTCGCTGGGGTTGGGGACCAAAAACATTCAGTACTTC. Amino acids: CASSASLGLGTKNIQYF.

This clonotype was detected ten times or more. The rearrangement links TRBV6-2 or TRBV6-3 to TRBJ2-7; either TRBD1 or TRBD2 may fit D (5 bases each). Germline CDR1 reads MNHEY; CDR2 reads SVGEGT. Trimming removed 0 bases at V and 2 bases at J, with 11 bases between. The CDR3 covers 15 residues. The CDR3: CASSYSGVGAYEQYF. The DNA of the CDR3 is TGTGCCAGCAGTTACTCGGGGGTTGGCGCCTACGAGCAGTACTTC.

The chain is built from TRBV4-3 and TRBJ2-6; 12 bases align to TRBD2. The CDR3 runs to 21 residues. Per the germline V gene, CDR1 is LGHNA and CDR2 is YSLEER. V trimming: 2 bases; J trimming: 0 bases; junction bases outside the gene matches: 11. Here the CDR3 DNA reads TGCGCCAGCAGCCAATTCCCTAGCGGGAGGGCCCCAAACTCTGGGGCCAACGTCCTGACTTTC. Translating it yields CASSQFPSGRAPNSGANVLTF.

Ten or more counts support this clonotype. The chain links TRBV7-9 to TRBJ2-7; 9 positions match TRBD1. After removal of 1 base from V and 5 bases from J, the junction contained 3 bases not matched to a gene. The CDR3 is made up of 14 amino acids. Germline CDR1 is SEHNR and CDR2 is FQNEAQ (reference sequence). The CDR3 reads CASSLGGQGNEQYF. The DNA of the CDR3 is TGTGCCAGCAGCTTAGGGGGACAGGGCAACGAGCAGTACTTC.

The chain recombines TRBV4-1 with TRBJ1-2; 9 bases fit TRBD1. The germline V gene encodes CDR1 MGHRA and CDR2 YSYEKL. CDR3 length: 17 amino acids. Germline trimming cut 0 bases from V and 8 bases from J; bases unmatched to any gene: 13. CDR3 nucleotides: TGCGCCAGCAGCCAAGATCTTTGGGACAGGGAGTTTGGGGGCTACACCTTC. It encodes CASSQDLWDREFGGYTF.

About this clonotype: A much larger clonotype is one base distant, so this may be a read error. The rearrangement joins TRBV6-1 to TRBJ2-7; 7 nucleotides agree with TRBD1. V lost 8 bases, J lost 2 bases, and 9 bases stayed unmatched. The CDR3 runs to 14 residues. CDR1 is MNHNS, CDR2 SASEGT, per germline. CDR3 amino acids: CASEPDRSTYEQYF. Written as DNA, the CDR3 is TGTGCCAGCGAACCGGACAGGTCAACCTACGAGCAGTACTTC.

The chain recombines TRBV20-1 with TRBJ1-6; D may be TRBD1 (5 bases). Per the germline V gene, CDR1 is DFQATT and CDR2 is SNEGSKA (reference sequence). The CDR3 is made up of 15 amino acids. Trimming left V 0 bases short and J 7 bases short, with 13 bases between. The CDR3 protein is CSARDPGRLNSPLHF. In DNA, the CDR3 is TGCAGTGCTAGAGATCCGGGACGCCTAAATTCACCCCTCCACTTT.

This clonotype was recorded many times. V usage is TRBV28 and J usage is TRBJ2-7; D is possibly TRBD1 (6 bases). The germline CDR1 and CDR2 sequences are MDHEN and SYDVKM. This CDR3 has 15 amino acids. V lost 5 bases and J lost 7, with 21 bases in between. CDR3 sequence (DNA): TGTGCCAGCAGTACCCCGGCTGGGGGCGGAGAAGAGCAGTACTTC. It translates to CASSTPAGGGEEQYF.

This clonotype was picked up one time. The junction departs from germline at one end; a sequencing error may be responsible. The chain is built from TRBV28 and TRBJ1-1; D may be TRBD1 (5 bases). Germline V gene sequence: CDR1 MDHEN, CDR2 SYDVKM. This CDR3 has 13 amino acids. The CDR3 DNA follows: TGTGCCAGCAGTTCCTGGGACGCCACTGAAGCCTTCTTT. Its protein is CASSSWDATEAFF.

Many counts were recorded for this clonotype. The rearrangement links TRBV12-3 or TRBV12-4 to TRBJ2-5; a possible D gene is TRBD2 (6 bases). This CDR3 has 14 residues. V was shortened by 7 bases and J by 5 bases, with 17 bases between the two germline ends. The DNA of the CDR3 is TGTGCCAGCACCAAACTGGGGGGTTTGGAGACCCAGTACTTC. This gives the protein CASTKLGGLETQYF.